This paragraph reports one T cell receptor (beta chain). The data stem from a study of T cells in tuberculosis. The CDR3 extends over 14 amino acids. Per germline, CDR1 MNHNS and CDR2 SASEGT. V lost 6 bases and J lost 7; bases outside the gene matches: 8. The table came from immunoSEQ multiplex PCR; TCRdb's copy has only in-frame clones and leaves some out. The sample carries roughly 59,000 clones, 81% recorded once. Cells were sorted from thawed PBMC rested overnight and stained with GMM-loaded CD1B tetramer, viability dye and anti-CD3. C32 glucose monomycolate from Rhodococcus equi was loaded onto the CD1B tetramers.

The J gene is TRBJ1-3, the V gene TRBV6-1; TRBD1 matches at 8 bases. The sample comprised CD1b-GMM tetramer-negative cells sorted from PBMCs. The clonotype originates from an adult woman with latent tuberculosis. The CDR3 here is CASSPTQGGNTIYF. CDR3 in DNA: TGTGCCAGCAGCCCGACACAGGGGGGCAACACCATATATTTT.